This TCR beta chain is drawn from a study of blood T cell repertoires in COVID-19. TCRdb keeps only in-frame clones here, not all; method: immunoSEQ multiplex PCR. The sample holds approximately 220,000 clones, about nine tenths seen once. Germline-derived CDR1 and CDR2 are SGHAT and FQNNGV. Trimming pared 0 bases from V and 5 bases from J, leaving 10 bases between. The CDR3 is 14 residues long. The table lists this clone with a few counts. The sequence was collected from a middle-aged woman with acute COVID-19. The sequenced sample consisted of PBMCs or T cells enriched from blood (not recorded which). The J gene is TRBJ1-2, the V gene TRBV11-2; D may be TRBD1 (5 bases). CDR3 coding DNA: TGTGCCAGCAGCTTAGATCAGGGCCCTTATGGCTACACCTTC. This encodes CASSLDQGPYGYTF.